This T cell receptor (beta chain) originates from a study of blood T cell repertoires in COVID-19. Study-wide context: From T cells, B-cell-depleted T cells, or PBMCs came the material, which was cDNA or gDNA.

Method: immunoSEQ multiplex PCR; TCRdb's copy keeps in-frame clones and lacks some. Among fewer than 400,000 clones listed, about 87% were seen once. This CDR3 comprises 15 residues. CDR1 is LGHDT and CDR2 is YNNKEL in the germline V gene (reference sequence). V was pared by 3 bases and J by 4 bases, with 16 bases between. Sequenced input: PBMCs or T cells enriched from blood (not recorded which). The receptor was isolated from a woman aged 50 to 60 who had recovered from COVID-19. The rearrangement joins TRBV3-1 (or the pseudogene TRBV3-2) to TRBJ2-7; weak D call: TRBD1 (6 bases). This CDR3 reads CASSHGSGAIYEQYF. DNA for the CDR3: TGTGCCAGCAGCCATGGTTCAGGGGCAATTTACGAGCAGTACTTC.